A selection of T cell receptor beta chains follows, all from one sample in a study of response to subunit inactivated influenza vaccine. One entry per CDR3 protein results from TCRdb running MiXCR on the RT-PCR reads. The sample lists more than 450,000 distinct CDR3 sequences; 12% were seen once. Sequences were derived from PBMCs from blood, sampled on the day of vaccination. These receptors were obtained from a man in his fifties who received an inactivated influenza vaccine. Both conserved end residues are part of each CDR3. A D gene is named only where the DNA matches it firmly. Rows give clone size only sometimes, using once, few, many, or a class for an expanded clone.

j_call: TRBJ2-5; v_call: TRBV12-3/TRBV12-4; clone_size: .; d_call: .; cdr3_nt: TGTGCCAGCAGCCAACTTGGGGGTGGAGAGACCCAGTACTTC; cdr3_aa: CASSQLGGGETQYF
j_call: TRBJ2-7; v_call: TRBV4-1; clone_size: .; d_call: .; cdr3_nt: TGCGCCGTCAGTCAAGGGTATGGGTCCTACGAGCAGTACTTC; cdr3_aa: CAVSQGYGSYEQYF
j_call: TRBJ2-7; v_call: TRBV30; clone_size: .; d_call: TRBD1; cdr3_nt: TGTGCCTGGAGTGTAACCGGGACAGGTTACGAGCAGTACTTC; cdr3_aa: CAWSVTGTGYEQYF
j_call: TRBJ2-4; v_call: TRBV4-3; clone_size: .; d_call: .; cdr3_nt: TGCGCCAGCAGCCAAGGGAGAGAAGGGCTAGCCAAAAACATTCAGTACTTC; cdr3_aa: CASSQGREGLAKNIQYF
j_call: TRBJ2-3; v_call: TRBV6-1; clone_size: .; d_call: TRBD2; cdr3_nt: TGTGCTAGCAGCCCGACTAGCGGGGTGACAGATGCGCAGTATTTT; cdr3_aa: CASSPTSGVTDAQYF
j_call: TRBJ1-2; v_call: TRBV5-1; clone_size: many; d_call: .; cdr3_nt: TGCGCCAGCAGCTTGGAGGCAGCCTACTATGGCTACACCTTC; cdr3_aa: CASSLEAAYYGYTF
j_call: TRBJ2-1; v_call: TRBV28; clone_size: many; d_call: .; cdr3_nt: TGTGCCAGCAGTCCCGGGATAGCCAAGTCCTACAATGAGCAGTTCTTC; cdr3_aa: CASSPGIAKSYNEQFF
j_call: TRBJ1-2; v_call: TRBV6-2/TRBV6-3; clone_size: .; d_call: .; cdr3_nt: TGTGCCAGCAGTTACGAACAGGTGAAAGGAGGCTACACCTTC; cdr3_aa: CASSYEQVKGGYTF
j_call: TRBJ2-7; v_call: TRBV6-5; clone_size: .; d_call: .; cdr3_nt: TGTGCCAGCAGTTACGGAGCCTCTCGGGACGAGCAGTACTTC; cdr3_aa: CASSYGASRDEQYF
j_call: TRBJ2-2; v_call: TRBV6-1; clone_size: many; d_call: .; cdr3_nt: TGTGCCAGCAGGAGACAGGTTCCGAACACCGGGGAGCTGTTTTTT; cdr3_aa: CASRRQVPNTGELFF
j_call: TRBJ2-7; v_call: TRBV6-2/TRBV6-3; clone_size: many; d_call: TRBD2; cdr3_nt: TGTGCCAGCAGTTACTCCGGACTAGCGGGAGGATACGAGCAGTACTTC; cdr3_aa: CASSYSGLAGGYEQYF
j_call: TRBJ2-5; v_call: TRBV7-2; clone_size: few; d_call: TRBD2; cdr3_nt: TGTGCCAGCAGCTTATTAGGGCGGGGGTTGCAGACCCAGTACTTC; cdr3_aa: CASSLLGRGLQTQYF
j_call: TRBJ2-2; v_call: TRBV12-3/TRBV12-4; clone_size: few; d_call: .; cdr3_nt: TGTGCCAGCAGTTTAAAATCCCGCGGATTTATGGTGTCCAGAAACACCGGGGAGCTGTTTTTT; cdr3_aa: CASSLKSRGFMVSRNTGELFF
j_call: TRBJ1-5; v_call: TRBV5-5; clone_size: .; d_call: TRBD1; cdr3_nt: TGTGCCAGCAGCCTCACAGGGGACCTCAATCAGCCCCAGCATTTT; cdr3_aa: CASSLTGDLNQPQHF
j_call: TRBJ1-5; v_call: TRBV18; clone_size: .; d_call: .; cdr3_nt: TGTGCCAGCTCACCAGCTTCCTCGGCCCTAAACAATCAGCCCCAGCATTTT; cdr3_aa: CASSPASSALNNQPQHF
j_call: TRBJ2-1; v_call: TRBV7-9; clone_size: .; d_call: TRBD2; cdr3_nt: TGTGCCAGCAGCCACCCAACTAGCGGGAGTTGGAATGAGCAGTTCTTC; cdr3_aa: CASSHPTSGSWNEQFF
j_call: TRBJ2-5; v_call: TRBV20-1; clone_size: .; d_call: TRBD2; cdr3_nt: TGCAGTGCTTCCGGACTAGCCCAAGAGACCCAGTACTTC; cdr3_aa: CSASGLAQETQYF
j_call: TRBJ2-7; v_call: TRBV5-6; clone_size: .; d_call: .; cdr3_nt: TGTGACAGCAGCTTGGGTACGGCTTCCTACGAGCAGTACTTC; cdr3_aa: CDSSLGTASYEQYF
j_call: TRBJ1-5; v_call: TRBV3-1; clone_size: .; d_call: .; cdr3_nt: TGTGCCAGCAGCCATGGGACGGCTAGCAATCAGCCCCAGCATTTT; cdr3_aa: CASSHGTASNQPQHF
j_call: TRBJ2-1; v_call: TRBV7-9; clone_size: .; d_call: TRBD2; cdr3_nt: TGTGCCAGCAGCTTAGAGGTAGCGGGGGGTGAGCAGTTCTTC; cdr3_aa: CASSLEVAGGEQFF
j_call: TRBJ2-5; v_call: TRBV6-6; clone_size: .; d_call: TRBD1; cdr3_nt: TGTGCCAGCAAACCGACAGGGCCGGAGACCCAGTACTTC; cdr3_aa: CASKPTGPETQYF
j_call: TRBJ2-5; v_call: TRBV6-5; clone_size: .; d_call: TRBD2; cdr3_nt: TGTGCCAGCAGTTACTCGGGACTAGCGGGAGGAGAGACCCAGTACTTC; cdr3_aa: CASSYSGLAGGETQYF
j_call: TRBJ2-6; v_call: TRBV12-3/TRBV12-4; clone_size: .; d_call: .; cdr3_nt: TGTGCCAGCAGTTTAGGTTATGCCGGGGCCAACGTCCTGACTTTC; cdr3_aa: CASSLGYAGANVLTF
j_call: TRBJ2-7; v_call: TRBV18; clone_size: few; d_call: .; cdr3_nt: TGTGCCAGCTCACCTGCGACAGAGGAGCAGTACTTC; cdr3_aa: CASSPATEEQYF
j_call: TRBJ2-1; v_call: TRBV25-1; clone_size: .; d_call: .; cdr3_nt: TGTGCCAGCAGTGAATGGGGTTCGGGGGAGTCATACAATGAGCAGTTCTTC; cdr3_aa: CASSEWGSGESYNEQFF
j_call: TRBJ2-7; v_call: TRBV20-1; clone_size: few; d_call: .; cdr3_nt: TGCAGTGCGTCTGACAGGTTGTTCTCCTACGAGCAGTACTTC; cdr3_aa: CSASDRLFSYEQYF
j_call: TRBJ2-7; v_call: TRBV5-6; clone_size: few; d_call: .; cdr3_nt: TGTGCCAGCAGCTTCGGATCAGGGCGAAGCTACGAGCAGTACTTC; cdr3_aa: CASSFGSGRSYEQYF
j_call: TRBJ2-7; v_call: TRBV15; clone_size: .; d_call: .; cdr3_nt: TGTGCCACCAGCAGAGTTACAGGGAACTACGAGCAGTACTTC; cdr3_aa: CATSRVTGNYEQYF
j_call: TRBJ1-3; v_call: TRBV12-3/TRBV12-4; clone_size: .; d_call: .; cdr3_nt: TGTGCCAGCAGTTTAGGCCAGAACCCTGGAAACACCATATATTTT; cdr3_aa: CASSLGQNPGNTIYF
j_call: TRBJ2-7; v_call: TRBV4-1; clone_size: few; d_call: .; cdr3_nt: TGCGCCAGCAGCCAGTGGGCAGGGAACTACGAGCAGTACTTC; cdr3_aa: CASSQWAGNYEQYF
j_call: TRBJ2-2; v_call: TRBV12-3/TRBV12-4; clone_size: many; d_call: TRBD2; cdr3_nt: TGTGCCAGCAGTTTGGGACTAGCGGGGTTTGGGGAGCTGTTTTTT; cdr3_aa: CASSLGLAGFGELFF
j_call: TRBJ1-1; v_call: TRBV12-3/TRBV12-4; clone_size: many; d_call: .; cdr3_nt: TGTGCCAGCAGTTCCTTCGGGGGCCCGAACACTGAAGCTTTCTTT; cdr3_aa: CASSSFGGPNTEAFF
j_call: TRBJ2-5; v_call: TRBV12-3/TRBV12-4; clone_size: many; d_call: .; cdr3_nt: TGTGCCAGCGGGAGTGCCCAAGAGACCCAGTACTTC; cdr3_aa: CASGSAQETQYF
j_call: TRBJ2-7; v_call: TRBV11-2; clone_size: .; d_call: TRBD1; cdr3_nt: TGTGCCAGCAGCTTAACAAACAGGGGGTCTCTGCCCACCTACGAGCAGTACTTC; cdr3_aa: CASSLTNRGSLPTYEQYF
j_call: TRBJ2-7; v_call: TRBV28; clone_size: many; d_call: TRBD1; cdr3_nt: TGTGCCAGCAGGGAGCCGGGACAGGGGGACTACGAGCAGTACTTC; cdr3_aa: CASREPGQGDYEQYF
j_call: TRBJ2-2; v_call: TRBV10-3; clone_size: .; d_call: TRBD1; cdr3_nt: TGTGCCATCAGTGAACAGGGGCAGTTGAACACCGGGGAGCTGTTTTTT; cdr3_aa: CAISEQGQLNTGELFF
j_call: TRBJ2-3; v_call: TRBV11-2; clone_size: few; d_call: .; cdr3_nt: TGTGCCAGCAGAAACCCCTCGGAGGGCTTGAGGACAGATACGCAGTATTTT; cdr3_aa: CASRNPSEGLRTDTQYF
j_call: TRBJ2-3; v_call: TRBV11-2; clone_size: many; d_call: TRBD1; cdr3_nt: TGTGCCAGCAGCCATGGACAGGGGAGAGATACGCAGTATTTT; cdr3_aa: CASSHGQGRDTQYF
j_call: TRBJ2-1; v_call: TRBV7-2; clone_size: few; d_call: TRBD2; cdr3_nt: TGTGCCAGCAGCTTAGTAGCGGGGAACTACAATGAGCAGTTCTTC; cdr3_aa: CASSLVAGNYNEQFF
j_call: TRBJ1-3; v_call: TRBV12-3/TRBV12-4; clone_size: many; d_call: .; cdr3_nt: TGTGCCAGCAGTTTAGAGGTTTCTGGAAACACCATATATTTT; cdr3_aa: CASSLEVSGNTIYF
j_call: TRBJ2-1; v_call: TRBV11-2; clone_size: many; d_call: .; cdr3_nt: TGTGCCAGCAAAACGGGACCCTACAATGAGCAGTTCTTC; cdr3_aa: CASKTGPYNEQFF
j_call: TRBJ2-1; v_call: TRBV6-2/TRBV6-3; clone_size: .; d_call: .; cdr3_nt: TGTGCCAGCCGGCCCCAGGGCAACTCCTACAATGAGCAGTTCTTC; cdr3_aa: CASRPQGNSYNEQFF
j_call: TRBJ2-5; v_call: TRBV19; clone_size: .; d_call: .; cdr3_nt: TGTGCCACTGGACTGGGAACCCAAGAGACCCAGTACTTC; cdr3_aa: CATGLGTQETQYF
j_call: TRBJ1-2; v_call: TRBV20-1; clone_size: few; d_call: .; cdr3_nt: TGCAGTGCTAAACGGACGGGGTCGACGGTCTACACCTTC; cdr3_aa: CSAKRTGSTVYTF
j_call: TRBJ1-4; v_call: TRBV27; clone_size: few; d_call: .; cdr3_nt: TGTGCCAGCAGGGGAGCGGGGGGCGGGAATGAAAAACTGTTTTTT; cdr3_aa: CASRGAGGGNEKLFF
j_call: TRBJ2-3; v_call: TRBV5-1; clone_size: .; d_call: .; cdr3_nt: TGCGCCAGCAGCCTGACTGTAACAGGGAGCACAGATACGCAGTATTTT; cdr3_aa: CASSLTVTGSTDTQYF
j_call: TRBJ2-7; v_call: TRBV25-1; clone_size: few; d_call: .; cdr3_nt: TGTGCCAGCAGTGAAGGGGGGCTGGGGGAGCAGTACTTC; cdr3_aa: CASSEGGLGEQYF
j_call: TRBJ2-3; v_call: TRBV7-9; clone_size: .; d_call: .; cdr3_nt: TGTGCCAGCAGCTTTGTTAGCGGTCCCACAGATACGCAGTATTTT; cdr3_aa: CASSFVSGPTDTQYF
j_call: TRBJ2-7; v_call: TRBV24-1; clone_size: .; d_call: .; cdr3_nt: TGTGCCACCAGCCGGGGGTCGGGGTCCTACGAGCAGTACTTC; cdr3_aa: CATSRGSGSYEQYF
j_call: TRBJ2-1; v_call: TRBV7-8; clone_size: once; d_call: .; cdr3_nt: TGTGCCAGCAGCTTGAATTTAGCAAAGGATGAGCAGTTCTTC; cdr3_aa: CASSLNLAKDEQFF
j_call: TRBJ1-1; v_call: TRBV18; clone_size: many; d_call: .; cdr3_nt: TGTGCCAGCTCACCAACCCGAAACACTGAAGCTTTCTTT; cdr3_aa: CASSPTRNTEAFF
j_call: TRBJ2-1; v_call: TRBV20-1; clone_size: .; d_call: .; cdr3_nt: TGCAGTGCTAGAAGGACGATGTACAATGAGCAGTTCTTC; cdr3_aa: CSARRTMYNEQFF
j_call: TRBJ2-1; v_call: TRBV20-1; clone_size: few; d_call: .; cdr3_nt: TGCAGTGCTCCCTCGCTGGGATTGGAGCAGTTCTTC; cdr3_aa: CSAPSLGLEQFF
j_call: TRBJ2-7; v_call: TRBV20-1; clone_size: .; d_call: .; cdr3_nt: TGCAGTGCTAGACCGGCGGGGACCCACTACGAGCAGTACTTC; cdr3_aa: CSARPAGTHYEQYF
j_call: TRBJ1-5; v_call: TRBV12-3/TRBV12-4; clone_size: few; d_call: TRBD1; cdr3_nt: TGTGCCAGCACCCCGGGACAGGGTTCGCCCCAGCATTTT; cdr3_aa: CASTPGQGSPQHF
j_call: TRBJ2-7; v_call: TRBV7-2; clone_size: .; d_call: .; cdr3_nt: TGTGCCAGCAGCTTATGGGGGGGGCGCAGGTTATACGAGCAGTACTTC; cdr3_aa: CASSLWGGRRLYEQYF
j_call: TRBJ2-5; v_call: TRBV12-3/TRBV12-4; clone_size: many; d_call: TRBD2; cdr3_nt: TGTGCCAGCAGTTTCAGCGGGGCCAAAGAGACCCAGTACTTC; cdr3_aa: CASSFSGAKETQYF
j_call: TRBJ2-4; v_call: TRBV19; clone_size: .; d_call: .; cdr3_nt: TGTGCCAGTAGTATAAACTGGCAGGGCAAAAACATTCAGTACTTC; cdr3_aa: CASSINWQGKNIQYF
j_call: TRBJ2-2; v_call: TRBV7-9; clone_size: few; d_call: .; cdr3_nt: TGTGCCAGCAGCTTGGGGGAGGCGAACACCGGGGAGCTGTTTTTT; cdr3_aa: CASSLGEANTGELFF
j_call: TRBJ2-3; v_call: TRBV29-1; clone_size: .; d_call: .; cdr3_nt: TGCAGCGCTTCCCTAGCCACAGATACGCAGTATTTT; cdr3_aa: CSASLATDTQYF